This entry is about one T cell receptor (beta chain). The data originate from a study of blood T cell repertoires in COVID-19. The CDR3 is 11 residues long. The germline gives CDR1 MNHEY, CDR2 SMNVEV (reference sequence). V lost 9 bases, J lost 8 bases, and 13 bases lay in between. Original analysis: Nucleated cell number was recorded as an estimate derived from reference gene primer amplification. Clones were sequenced by immunoSEQ multiplex PCR, and TCRdb holds only the in-frame ones, with some missing. V and J calls and clone size come straight from that table; D and trimming were deduced from the DNA. The sample yields about 270,000 clones, around 89% seen once. Residents of about two dozen US areas, aged about 18 to 95 years, made up the participants. Participants' own reports of clinical history determined their cohort assignment. Either two negative PCRs, clearance, or symptom resolution qualified Cohort 3 donors as recovered.

The clonotype originates from a woman in her 50s who had recovered from COVID-19. This chain joins TRBV27 and TRBJ1-1, with D possibly TRBD1 on 6 matching bases. Material: PBMCs or T cells enriched from blood (not recorded which). The CDR3 DNA reads TGTGCCAGTCACCGTGGGGGCGAAGCTTTCTTT. It codes for CASHRGGEAFF.